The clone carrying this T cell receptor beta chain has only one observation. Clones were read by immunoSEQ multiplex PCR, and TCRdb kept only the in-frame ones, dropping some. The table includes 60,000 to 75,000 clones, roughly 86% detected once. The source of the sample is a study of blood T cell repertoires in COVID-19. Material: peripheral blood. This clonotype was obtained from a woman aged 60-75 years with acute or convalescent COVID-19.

DNA of the CDR3: TGTGCCAGCAGTGAAGAGCTAGCGGGGGGCACAGATACGCAGTATTTT. It yields the protein CASSEELAGGTDTQYF. This chain uses TRBV2 with TRBJ2-3; 10 nucleotides agree with TRBD2. The germline gives CDR1 SNHLY, CDR2 FYNNEI. Trimming cost V 1 base and J 1 base; bases outside gene matches: 2. The CDR3 spans 16 residues.